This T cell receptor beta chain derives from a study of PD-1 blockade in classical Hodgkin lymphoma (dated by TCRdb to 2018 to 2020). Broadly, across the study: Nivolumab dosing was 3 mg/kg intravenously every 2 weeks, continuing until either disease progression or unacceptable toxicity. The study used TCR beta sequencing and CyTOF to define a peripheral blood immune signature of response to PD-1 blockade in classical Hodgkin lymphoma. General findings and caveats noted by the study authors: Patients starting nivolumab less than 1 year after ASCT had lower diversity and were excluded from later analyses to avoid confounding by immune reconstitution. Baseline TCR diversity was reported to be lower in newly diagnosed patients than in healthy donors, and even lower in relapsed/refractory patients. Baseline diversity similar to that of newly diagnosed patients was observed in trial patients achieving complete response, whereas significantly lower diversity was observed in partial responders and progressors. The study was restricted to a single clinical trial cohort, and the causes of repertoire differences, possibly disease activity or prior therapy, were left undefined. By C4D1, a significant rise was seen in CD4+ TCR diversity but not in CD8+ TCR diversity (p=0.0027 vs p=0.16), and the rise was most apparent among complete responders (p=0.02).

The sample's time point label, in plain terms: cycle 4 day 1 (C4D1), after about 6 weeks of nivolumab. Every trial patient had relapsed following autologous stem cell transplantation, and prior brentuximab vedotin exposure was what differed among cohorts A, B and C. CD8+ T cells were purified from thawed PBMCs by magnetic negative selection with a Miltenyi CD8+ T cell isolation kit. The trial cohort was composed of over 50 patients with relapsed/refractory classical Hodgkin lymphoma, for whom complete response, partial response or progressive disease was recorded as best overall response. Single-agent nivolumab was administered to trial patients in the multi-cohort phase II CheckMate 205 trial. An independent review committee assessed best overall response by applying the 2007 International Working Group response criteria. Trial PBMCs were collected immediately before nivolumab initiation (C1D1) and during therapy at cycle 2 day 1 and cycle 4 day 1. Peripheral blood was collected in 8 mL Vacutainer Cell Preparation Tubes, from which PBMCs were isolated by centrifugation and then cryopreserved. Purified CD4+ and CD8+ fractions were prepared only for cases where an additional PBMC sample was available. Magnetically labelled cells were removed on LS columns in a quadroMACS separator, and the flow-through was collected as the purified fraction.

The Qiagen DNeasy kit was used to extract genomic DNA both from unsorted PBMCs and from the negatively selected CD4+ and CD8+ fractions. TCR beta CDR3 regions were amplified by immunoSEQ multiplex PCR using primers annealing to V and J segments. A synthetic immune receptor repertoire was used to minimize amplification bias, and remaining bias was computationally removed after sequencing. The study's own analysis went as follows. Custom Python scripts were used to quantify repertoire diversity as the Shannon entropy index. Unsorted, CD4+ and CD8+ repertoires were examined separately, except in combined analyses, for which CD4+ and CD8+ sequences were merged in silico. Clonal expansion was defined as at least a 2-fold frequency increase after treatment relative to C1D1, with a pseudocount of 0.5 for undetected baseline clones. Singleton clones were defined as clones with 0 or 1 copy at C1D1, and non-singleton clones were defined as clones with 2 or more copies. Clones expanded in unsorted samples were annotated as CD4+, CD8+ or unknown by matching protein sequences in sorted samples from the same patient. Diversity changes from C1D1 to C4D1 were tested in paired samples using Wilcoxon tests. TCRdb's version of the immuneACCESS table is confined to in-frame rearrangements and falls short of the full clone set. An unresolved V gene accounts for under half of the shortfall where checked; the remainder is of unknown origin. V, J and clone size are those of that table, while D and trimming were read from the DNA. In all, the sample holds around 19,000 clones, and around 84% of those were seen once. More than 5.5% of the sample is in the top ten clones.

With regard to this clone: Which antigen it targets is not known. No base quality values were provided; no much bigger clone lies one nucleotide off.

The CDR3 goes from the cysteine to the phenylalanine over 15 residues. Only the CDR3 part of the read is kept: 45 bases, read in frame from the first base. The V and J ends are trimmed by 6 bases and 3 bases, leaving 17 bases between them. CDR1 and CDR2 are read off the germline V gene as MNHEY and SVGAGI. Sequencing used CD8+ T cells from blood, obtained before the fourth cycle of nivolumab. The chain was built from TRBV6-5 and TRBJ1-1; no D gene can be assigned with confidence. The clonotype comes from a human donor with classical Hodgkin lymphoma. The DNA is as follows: TGTGCCAGCAGCGATAGATCCGCAGCCCACACTGAAGCTTTCTTT. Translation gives CASSDRSAAHTEAFF.